A selection of T cell receptor beta chains follows, all from one sample in a study of OX40 agonist ivuxolimab in advanced cancers. The assay was immunoSEQ multiplex PCR, and TCRdb's table has in-frame clones only and misses some. There are about 77,000 clones in the sample; roughly 80% occur only once, and roughly 4.9% lies in the top ten. The sequencing used CD4+ or CD8+ T cells sorted from blood, collected in a trial of the OX40 agonist ivuxolimab. Receptor source: an adult with an advanced solid tumor such as melanoma, head and neck, liver or kidney cancer. Both conserved end residues are part of each CDR3. A D gene is named only where the DNA matches it firmly. Size values are once, few and many counts, or a class for expanded clones, and some rows have none.

V gene,D gene,clone size,J gene,CDR3 protein,CDR3 DNA
TRBV6-5,TRBD2,-,TRBJ2-7,CASSLLAGGAEQYF,TGTGCCAGCAGCTTACTAGCGGGAGGTGCCGAGCAGTACTTC
TRBV5-1,-,-,TRBJ2-1,CASSLDASSYNEQFF,TGCGCCAGCAGCTTGGACGCGAGCTCCTACAATGAGCAGTTCTTC
TRBV9,TRBD2,-,TRBJ2-3,CASSPGLAGGYVTDTQYF,TGTGCCAGCAGCCCCGGACTAGCGGGAGGATATGTGACAGATACGCAGTATTTT
TRBV7-6,-,-,TRBJ1-1,CASSEQGGNTEAFF,TGTGCCAGCAGCGAACAGGGAGGGAACACTGAAGCTTTCTTT
TRBV6-4,TRBD1,many,TRBJ1-2,CASSFDRDANYGYTF,TGTGCCAGCAGCTTCGACAGGGACGCTAACTATGGCTACACCTTC
TRBV28,TRBD2,-,TRBJ2-7,CASRPTSGGSYEQYF,TGTGCCAGCAGGCCGACTAGCGGGGGCTCCTACGAGCAGTACTTC
TRBV7-2,-,-,TRBJ1-2,CASTPGGGGGYTF,TGTGCCAGCACCCCGGGGGGTGGAGGGGGCTACACCTTC
TRBV7-2,TRBD2,-,TRBJ2-7,CASSLPTTSASSYEQYF,TGTGCCAGCAGCTTACCCACAACTAGCGCTAGCTCCTACGAGCAGTACTTC
TRBV9,-,-,TRBJ1-2,CASSAQEDRPGYTF,TGTGCCAGCAGCGCACAAGAAGACAGACCCGGCTACACCTTC
TRBV7-2,-,-,TRBJ2-1,CASSFLDGNNEQFF,TGTGCCAGCAGCTTCCTGGACGGGAACAATGAGCAGTTCTTC
TRBV6-5,-,-,TRBJ2-1,CASRDLGLYNEQFF,TGTGCCAGCAGGGACCTAGGACTTTACAATGAGCAGTTCTTC